Shown below are 19 T cell receptor beta chains from a single sample sequenced in a study of control samples from healthy donors and cancer patients. Measured with immunoSEQ multiplex PCR; TCRdb has only the in-frame clones, and not every one. Of some 410,000 clones detected, about 93% appear once; the ten largest clones hold around 6.4%. Sequenced: PBMCs. The receptors here all came from a man aged 35 to 55 with head and neck cancer.

The CDR3 bases are TGTGCCGGTCGCGGGACTAGCGGGAGTAATAATGAGCAGTTCTTC. Translation gives CAGRGTSGSNNEQFF. The chain couples TRBV28 to TRBJ2-1; 14 positions match TRBD2. In germline, CDR1 is MDHEN, CDR2 SYDVKM. This CDR3 contains 15 residues. V lost 11 bases, J lost 7 bases, and 10 bases stayed unmatched. The whole variable domain, remainder taken from reference TRBV28 and TRBJ2-1, is DVKVTQSSRYLVKRTGEKVFLECVQDMDHENMFWYRQDPGLGLRLIYFSYDVKMKEKGDIPEGYSVSREKKERFSLILESASTNQTSMYLCAGRGTSGSNNEQFFGPGTRLTVL.

This clone was seen a single time. The genes are TRBV15 and TRBJ1-5; D call uncertain. The CDR3 spans 13 residues. Germline V gene sequence: CDR1 LNHNV, CDR2 YYDKDF (reference sequence). The V end lost 1 base, the J end lost 6 bases, and 7 bases lay between the germline ends. The CDR3 DNA is TGTGCCACCAGCAGAGGATTAAGTCAGCCCCAGCATTTT. Translation gives CATSRGLSQPQHF.

This clone was seen only a few times. The rearrangement joins TRBV2 to TRBJ1-5; tentative D call: TRBD1 (5 bases). Germline loops: CDR1 SNHLY, CDR2 FYNNEI. The CDR3 has 14 amino acids. V was cut by 2 bases and J by 6 bases, with 11 bases left in between. The CDR3 reads CASSEWGGVQPQHF. The CDR3 region has the DNA TGTGCCAGCAGTGAATGGGGAGGGGTTCAGCCCCAGCATTTT.

Regarding this clone: The same CDR3 can be traced to other DNA sequences in this sample. The chain couples TRBV29-1 to TRBJ2-2; D is unresolved. V lost 4 bases and J 0 bases, leaving 6 bases between the germline ends. This CDR3 comprises 13 residues. Per the germline V gene, CDR1 is SQVTM and CDR2 is ANQGSEA. The CDR3 nucleotides are TGCAGCGTTGGACAAGCGAACACCGGGGAGCTGTTTTTT. Protein product: CSVGQANTGELFF.

The chain combines TRBV30 with TRBJ1-4; unclear D gene. The CDR3 runs to 13 residues. Trimming took 4 bases from V and 6 from J, leaving 12 bases between them. Germline V gene data show CDR1 as GTSNPN and CDR2 as SVGIG (reference sequence). Here the CDR3 DNA reads TGTGCCTGGAAGAACGGTAATCATGAAAAACTGTTTTTT. Its protein is CAWKNGNHEKLFF.

This CDR3 reads CAISEGGGQGPQHF. Written as DNA, the CDR3 is TGTGCCATCAGTGAGGGTGGGGGTCAGGGGCCCCAGCATTTT. V gene TRBV10-3 combines with J gene TRBJ1-5; D might be TRBD1 (5 bases). Deletions cut 2 bases from V and 9 bases from J, with 14 bases between. The CDR3 is made up of 14 amino acids. Germline CDR1 and CDR2: ENHRY and SYGVKD.

The genes are TRBV30 and TRBJ2-1; D might be TRBD1 (6 bases). V was cut by 4 bases and J by 6 bases, with 7 bases left in between. From germline, CDR1 is GTSNPN and CDR2 SVGIG (reference sequence). The length of the CDR3 is 11 residues. The CDR3 loop is CAWTRGNEQFF. In DNA form, the CDR3 reads TGTGCCTGGACCAGGGGCAATGAGCAGTTCTTC.

A note on this clone: One junction end does not reproduce the germline sequence, and a read error may be involved. The J gene is TRBJ2-7, the V gene TRBV7-7; D remains unclear. Per the germline V gene, CDR1 is SSHAT and CDR2 is FNYEAQ (reference sequence). This CDR3 has 13 residues. CDR3 DNA sequence: TGTGCTAGCAGCTTAACTCTGACCTACGAGCAGTACTTC. Protein sequence: CASSLTLTYEQYF.

This clone was detected only once. The chain has TRBV28 and TRBJ1-1; TRBD1 is a possible D gene (6 bases). With 5 bases removed from V and 1 base from J, the gap between germline ends came to 11 bases. This CDR3 has 14 residues. Germline CDR1 is MDHEN and CDR2 is SYDVKM. Written as DNA, the CDR3 is TGTGCCAGCAGTACAAGGACAGCGAACACTGAAGCTTTCTTT. Translation: CASSTRTANTEAFF.

The chain couples TRBV5-1 to TRBJ2-2; 9 positions match TRBD1. Per germline, CDR1 SGHRS and CDR2 YFSETQ. V lost 4 bases and J lost 4; bases outside the gene matches: 5. The CDR3 runs to 15 residues. For the CDR3, the DNA is TGCGCCAGCAGCATAGACAGGGGGTCCACCGGGGAGCTGTTTTTT. It specifies CASSIDRGSTGELFF.

The chain joins TRBV12-5 to TRBJ1-1; D is perhaps TRBD1 (6 bases). From germline, CDR1 is LGHNT and CDR2 FRNRAP. V was trimmed by 9 bases and J by 0 bases, leaving 14 bases between them. This CDR3 comprises 14 residues. CDR3 bases: TGTGCTAGCACTACACAGGGCCTGAACACTGAAGCTTTCTTT. This translates into CASTTQGLNTEAFF.

This clone has only one observation. The chain employs TRBV30 and TRBJ2-5, with 9 nucleotides matching TRBD2. The germline CDR1 and CDR2 sequences are GTSNPN and SVGIG (reference sequence). V dropped 1 base and J dropped 4; count of bases not matched to a gene: 7. This CDR3 contains 15 residues. CDR3 region: CAWSERGLAGETQYF. The CDR3 DNA reads as TGTGCCTGGAGTGAACGGGGACTAGCAGGAGAGACCCAGTACTTC.

J is TRBJ2-1 and V is TRBV18, with D perhaps given as TRBD1 or TRBD2 (5 bases each). Per the germline V gene, CDR1 is KGHSH and CDR2 is LQKENI. V lost 0 bases, J lost 4 bases, and 13 bases lay in between. The length of the CDR3 is 16 residues. CDR3 region: CASSPPSVGGYNEQFF. CDR3 in DNA: TGTGCCAGCTCACCACCGTCAGTTGGGGGTTACAATGAGCAGTTCTTC. Supplemented by reference TRBV18 and TRBJ2-1, the full variable domain reads NAGVMQNPRHLVRRRGQEARLRCSPMKGHSHVYWYRQLPEEGLKFMVYLQKENIIDESGMPKERFSAEFPKEGPSILRIQQVVRGDSAAYFCASSPPSVGGYNEQFFGPGTRLTVL.

In this sample, this clone turned up once. The rearrangement joins TRBV5-6 to TRBJ1-4; no clear D gene. Trimming cost V 5 bases and J 4 bases, with 15 bases left between them. CDR3 length: 15 residues. Per germline, CDR1 SGHDT and CDR2 YYEEEE. In DNA, the CDR3 is TGTGCCAGCAGACCTGGACGGGCGGTTAATGAAAAACTGTTTTTT. Protein sequence: CASRPGRAVNEKLFF.

The chain is built from TRBV27 and TRBJ1-5, with unresolved D. V lost 8 bases and J lost 3, with 20 bases in between. This CDR3 region has 16 residues. CDR1 is MNHEY and CDR2 is SMNVEV in the germline V gene (reference sequence). The CDR3 DNA reads TGTGCCAGCCGGTCGGGTAGGGCAGAGTCCAATCAGCCCCAGCATTTT. Its translation: CASRSGRAESNQPQHF.

The V gene is TRBV7-9, the J gene TRBJ2-1, with D possibly being TRBD2 (6 bases). Trimming removed 7 bases at V and 3 bases at J, with 22 bases between. CDR1 is SEHNR and CDR2 is FQNEAQ in the germline V gene (reference sequence). The CDR3 covers 17 residues. CDR3 DNA: TGTGCCAGCATCCCTCAGGGAGGCCTGCCTATCTACAATGAGCAGTTCTTC. Translation gives CASIPQGGLPIYNEQFF.

The chain uses TRBV19 and TRBJ2-2, with D hard to call. Between the trimmed V and J ends, which lost 3 bases and 1 base, there was a span of 6 bases. CDR1 and CDR2 from the germline V gene are LNHDA and SQIVND (reference sequence). The CDR3 has 14 residues. The CDR3 here is CASSISRNTGELFF. The CDR3 coding sequence is TGTGCCAGTAGTATCTCACGGAACACCGGGGAGCTGTTTTTT.

The sample holds one count of this clone. This sequence joins TRBV28 and TRBJ2-6; unclear D gene. V lost 5 bases and J 8 bases, leaving 19 bases between the germline ends. CDR3 length: 16 residues. Germline assignment: CDR1 MDHEN and CDR2 SYDVKM. In nucleotides, the CDR3 is TGTGCCAGCAGTCTTACGTCCTCCCAGGTTTCCAACGTCCTGACTTTC. Residues: CASSLTSSQVSNVLTF.

The V call is TRBV19, the J call TRBJ1-4; 8 nucleotides match TRBD1. This CDR3 contains 15 residues. J lost 1 base, V lost 5 bases, and 3 bases had no gene match. CDR1 and CDR2 (germline): LNHDA, SQIVND (reference sequence). Here the CDR3 reads CASSSTGGTNEKLFF. The CDR3, as DNA: TGTGCCAGTAGTTCCACAGGGGGAACTAATGAAAAACTGTTTTTT.